This T cell receptor beta chain came from a study of T cells after yellow fever vaccination. TCRdb called the 5' RACE reads again in MiXCR, with one record for every CDR3 protein. The sample lists 320,000 or so distinct CDR3 sequences, 7% to 10% occurring once. Many counts were recorded for this clonotype. Germline V gene data show CDR1 as SGHTA and CDR2 as FQGNSA. The V and J ends lost 4 bases and 7 bases respectively, with 11 bases between them. This CDR3 spans 13 amino acids. The source of this sequence is a man aged 18 to 29 who received the YFV17D yellow fever vaccine. The specimen comprised PBMCs, sampled 35 to 50 days after the first yellow fever vaccination. V usage is TRBV7-2 and J usage is TRBJ2-1; tentative D call: TRBD2 (5 bases). The CDR3: CASSSSSWNEQFF. The CDR3 region has the DNA TGTGCCAGCAGCTCCTCTAGCTGGAATGAGCAGTTCTTC.